This TCR beta chain is drawn from a study of T cell responses to AZD1222 COVID-19 vaccine (TCRdb year 2021). For context, the study as a whole: AZD1222 recipients given second doses at about 4 weeks or at about 12 weeks were pooled, since spike-specific TCR depth and breadth were not found to differ between the two schedules. Trial participants were enrolled by age into 18-55, 56-69 and 70-plus year subgroups, with 148, 28 and 57 TCR-sequenced participants respectively. TCR sequencing covered fewer than 250 trial participants: 207 given two doses of AZD1222 and 26 given two doses of MenACWY control vaccine. General study outcomes and caveats: The 56-69-year group was small, and its depth increase did not reach significance, likely because of low power. After two AZD1222 doses, spike-specific TCR breadth and depth were significantly higher than at day 0 and than in MenACWY recipients. Conclusions about previously exposed vaccinees were limited because only six AZD1222 recipients were SARS-CoV-2 seropositive at baseline. Most participants were white British and females outnumbered males, and the authors suggested that clonal diversity may have been underestimated. Because no samples from the day 14 peak response were available, repertoires could be characterized only after the peak T cell response. Vaccine-associated CD4 TCRs spanned the whole spike protein, with dominant responses in regions 160-218 and 743-854. Epitopes outside the regions mutated in the B.1.351 and B.1.1.7 variants were reportedly recognized by nearly half of the unique spike-specific TCRs.

The CDR3 regions of human TCRbeta chains were subjected to immunosequencing. In the source study's methods: TCRs in the repertoires were compared against a reference library of SARS-CoV-2-specific TCRs that had been generated with the MIRA antigen-specificity platform. Breadth was defined as the fraction of unique TCRs that were SARS-CoV-2-associated. Depth was defined as the fraction of total T cells that were SARS-CoV-2-associated. Using the MIRA data, every spike-specific TCR was mapped to the spike region that the TCR reacted to and assigned to either a CD4 or a CD8 class. Log10-transformed breadth and depth values were compared by one-way ANOVA with Sidak's multiple comparisons tests. TCRdb retrieved this table from immuneACCESS and kept in-frame rearrangements only. Not all clones are present; in checked studies, unresolved V genes account for under half, and no reason is known for the remainder. That table is the source of V, J and clone size, and D and trimming were worked out from the DNA. In all, the sample holds over 80,000 clones, and over 75% of those were seen once. The leading ten clones occupy roughly 32% of the sample.

Points on this clone: Its target antigen remains unknown. No base quality information exists; no much larger clone differs at one position.

This specimen's time point label, interpreted: baseline before first vaccination. Vaccinee samples came from UK trials COV001 and COV002, including a single-blind randomized controlled phase 2/3 trial of AZD1222 (ChAdOx1 nCoV-19) in healthy adults. Trial participant PBMC samples were collected at day 0 and day 28 after the second dose for TCRbeta chain sequencing. Taken from cysteine to phenylalanine, the CDR3 has 15 residues. The DNA shown is the 45-base CDR3, in frame from base 1. The V and J ends are trimmed by 2 bases and 0 bases, leaving 9 bases between them. Sequences MDHEN (CDR1) and SYDVKM (CDR2) are obtained from the germline V gene.

Recombination linked TRBV28 to TRBJ2-3; the D gene identity is not certain. The starting material was peripheral blood, obtained on day 0 of AZD1222 vaccination. This TCR derives from an adult in good health. The CDR3 region has the sequence CASSLRVRSTDTQYF. The nucleotide sequence is TGTGCCAGCAGTTTACGTGTAAGGAGCACAGATACGCAGTATTTT.